This T cell receptor beta chain came from a study of shared clonotypes between healthy human individuals. Study details: Each donor's CD8 memory used one plate, CD8 naive two, each CD4 subset three. The study's findings and limits: Across subsets, estimated richness was generally greater for naive than for memory populations.

Trimming pared 5 bases from V and 6 bases from J, leaving 14 bases between. The CDR3 is made up of 14 amino acids. Germline CDR1 SEHNR, CDR2 FQNEAQ (reference sequence). Genomic DNA of each subset was evenly split across several immunoSEQ plates. Measured with immunoSEQ multiplex PCR; TCRdb has only the in-frame clones, and not every one. The table has approximately 2.1 million clones, roughly 93% seen once. Regarding this clone: As yet, its antigen is unknown.

This clonotype originated in a man between 18 and 29 years old in good health. Some clones in this sample may be carry-over from other donors' samples. This chain links TRBV7-9 with TRBJ2-4; D call uncertain. Sequenced material: naive CD4+ T cells from PBMCs. The sample's subset: CD45RA+ positively selected. In DNA form, the CDR3 reads TGTGCCAGCAGCCCCACGACGGATACAAACATTCAGTACTTC. This codes for CASSPTTDTNIQYF.